The source of this T cell receptor (beta chain) is a study of breast tumors, draining lymph nodes, adjacent tissues. Findings and caveats of the study: Compared with basal-like, luminal-like tumors shared significantly more repertoire with nontumor tissue.

Trimming cost V 5 bases and J 1 base, with 15 bases left between them. Germline V lookup: CDR1 SGHNT, CDR2 YENEEA. The CDR3 has 16 residues. MiXCR, applied by TCRdb to the multiplex PCR reads, yields one record per CDR3 protein. The table shows more than 250,000 distinct CDR3 sequences, with over 25% occurring only once. Comments on this clonotype: What it binds is not known. A read error is possible here, since a much larger clone lies one base away.

Breast cancer patients provided tissue from their axillary draining lymph nodes. The sample taken for sequencing was axillary lymph node tissue. The TCR originated in a female donor with breast cancer. Some clones in this sample may be carry-over from other donors' samples. The chain uses TRBV11-3 and TRBJ1-3; D remains ambiguous. The CDR3 is CASSTRTESSGNTIYF. The CDR3 DNA sequence: TGTGCCAGCAGCACACGAACAGAGTCTTCTGGAAACACCATATATTTT.